What follows is one T cell receptor (beta chain) and its context. This specimen comes from a study of blood T cell repertoires in COVID-19. The wider study: Recovery among Cohort 3 donors was established by two negative PCRs, clearance, or symptom resolution. From T cells, B-cell-depleted T cells, or PBMCs came the material, which was cDNA or gDNA.

The CDR3 covers 13 residues. CDR1 is MNHEY and CDR2 is SMNVEV in the germline V gene (reference sequence). V lost 8 bases to trimming and J lost 4 bases; unmatched junction nucleotides: 5. Cohort assignment relied on participant-reported clinical history. Assay used: immunoSEQ multiplex PCR; TCRdb lists only in-frame clones, some missing. The data show a few hundred thousand clones, with around 87% seen just once and around 1.9% held by the top ten. Sequenced material: PBMCs or T cells enriched from blood (not recorded which). The sequence derives from a middle-aged man in a cohort exposed to, infected with or recovered from COVID-19 (not recorded which). The chain links TRBV27 to TRBJ2-3, with 8 bases fitting TRBD1. CDR3 DNA sequence: TGTGCCAGCCGACAGGGGAACTCAGATACGCAGTATTTT. Translated, it gives CASRQGNSDTQYF.